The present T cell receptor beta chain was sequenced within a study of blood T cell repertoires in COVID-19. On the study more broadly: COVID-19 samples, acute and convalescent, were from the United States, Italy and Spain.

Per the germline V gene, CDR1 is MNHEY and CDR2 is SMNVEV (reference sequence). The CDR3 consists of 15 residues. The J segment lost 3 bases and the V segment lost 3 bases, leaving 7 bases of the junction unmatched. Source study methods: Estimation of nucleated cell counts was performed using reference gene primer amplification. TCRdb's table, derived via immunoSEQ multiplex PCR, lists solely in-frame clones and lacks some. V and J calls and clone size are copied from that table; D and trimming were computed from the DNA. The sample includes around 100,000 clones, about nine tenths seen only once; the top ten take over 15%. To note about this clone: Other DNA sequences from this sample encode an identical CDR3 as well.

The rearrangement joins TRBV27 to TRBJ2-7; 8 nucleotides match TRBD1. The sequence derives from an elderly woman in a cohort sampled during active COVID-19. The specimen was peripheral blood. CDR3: CASSLGQGAFYEQYF. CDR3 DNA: TGTGCCAGCAGTTTGGGGCAGGGGGCTTTCTACGAGCAGTACTTC.